These 26 T cell receptor beta chains originate from one sample sequenced in a study of blood T cell repertoires in COVID-19. Assay used: immunoSEQ multiplex PCR; TCRdb lists only in-frame clones, some missing. The sample lists 270,000 or so clones; 65% to 90% were seen once. The sample comprised peripheral blood. Receptors originate from a human donor in a cohort sampled during active COVID-19.

CDR3 DNA sequence: TGTGCCAGCAGAGAAGAGGGACGGGGGGCGGCTGAAGCTTTCTTT. It encodes CASREEGRGAAEAFF. The genes are TRBV28 and TRBJ1-1; perhaps TRBD1 as D (6 bases). Germline V gene data show CDR1 as MDHEN and CDR2 as SYDVKM. The germline V and J ends were trimmed by 6 bases and 6 bases, with 20 bases remaining between them. This CDR3 comprises 15 residues.

The chain joins TRBV2 to TRBJ2-1, with 13 nucleotides matching TRBD2. CDR1 and CDR2 (germline): SNHLY, FYNNEI. The ends lost 4 bases at V and 5 bases at J; junction bases unmatched: 8. This CDR3 has 17 amino acids. The chain's CDR3 is CASSAGPGLAGNNEQFF. The CDR3 DNA is TGTGCCAGCAGTGCGGGGCCGGGACTAGCGGGGAACAATGAGCAGTTCTTC.

CDR3 residues: CASSISGALSYGYTF. The CDR3 DNA reads TGTGCCAGTAGTATATCTGGAGCGCTCTCCTATGGCTACACCTTC. This sequence joins TRBV19 and TRBJ1-2; D is uncertain. V lost 2 bases and J 4 bases, leaving 14 bases between the germline ends. Germline CDR1 LNHDA, CDR2 SQIVND (reference sequence). CDR3 length: 15 residues.

V and J are TRBV6-5 and TRBJ2-5, with TRBD2 identical over 9 bases. There are 15 residues in the CDR3. Germline values: CDR1 MNHEY, CDR2 SVGAGI. The V gene end was trimmed by 6 bases and the J gene end by 0 bases; junction bases not matched to a gene: 5. The CDR3 DNA follows: TGTGCCAGCAGACCGGGACTAGCTTACCAAGAGACCCAGTACTTC. Translating gives CASRPGLAYQETQYF.

The gene calls are TRBV27 and TRBJ1-2; no clear D. With 6 bases removed from V and 4 bases from J, the gap between germline ends came to 12 bases. This CDR3 has 13 amino acids. Germline values: CDR1 MNHEY, CDR2 SMNVEV (reference sequence). The CDR3 is CASSGLGPYGYTF. CDR3 bases: TGTGCCAGCAGCGGTTTGGGCCCCTATGGCTACACCTTC.

The chain combines TRBV5-4 with TRBJ2-7; 8 bases align to TRBD2. Trimming removed 4 bases from V and 0 bases from J; junction bases left unmatched: 6. The CDR3 has 15 residues. The germline CDR1 and CDR2 sequences are SGHNT and YYREEE (reference sequence). Here the CDR3 reads CASSEGLVPSYEQYF. Here the CDR3 DNA reads TGTGCCAGCAGCGAGGGACTAGTGCCCTCCTACGAGCAGTACTTC.

The chain combines TRBV5-6 with TRBJ1-1, with no clear D. This CDR3 has 15 residues. CDR1 is SGHDT, CDR2 YYEEEE, per germline. V dropped 6 bases and J dropped 0 bases, with 15 bases sitting between them. This CDR3 reads CASTRGGVMNTEAFF. The CDR3 DNA reads TGTGCCAGCACCCGGGGTGGGGTTATGAACACTGAAGCTTTCTTT. Full variable domain (missing parts from reference TRBV5-6 and TRBJ1-1): DAGVTQSPTHLIKTRGQQVTLRCSPKSGHDTVSWYQQALGQGPQFIFQYYEEEERQRGNFPDRFSGHQFPNYSSELNVNALLLGDSALYLCASTRGGVMNTEAFFGQGTRLTVV.

V gene TRBV10-1 combines with J gene TRBJ2-7; D remains ambiguous. The CDR3 has 11 amino acids. The ends were cut back, 3 bases at V and 3 bases at J, with 3 bases in the middle. Germline assignment: CDR1 WNHNN and CDR2 SYGVQD (reference sequence). The CDR3 sequence is CASSDLYEQYF. CDR3 in DNA: TGCGCCAGCAGTGACCTCTACGAGCAGTACTTC.

The chain links TRBV6-2 or TRBV6-3 to TRBJ2-7; 10 positions match TRBD2. Losses at the gene ends were 2 bases for V and 1 base for J; bases not matched to a gene: 8. The CDR3 is made up of 17 amino acids. Germline CDR1 and CDR2: MNHEY and SVGEGT. CDR3 DNA sequence: TGTGCCAGCAGTTACCCCACTAGCGGGATAGCGTCCTACGAGCAGTACTTC. Translating it yields CASSYPTSGIASYEQYF.

The chain has TRBV13 and TRBJ2-7, with 10 bases identical to TRBD1. CDR1 and CDR2 (germline): PRHDT, FYEKMQ (reference sequence). With 0 bases clipped from V and 4 bases from J, the junction kept 6 bases outside the gene matches. This CDR3 spans 16 amino acids. CDR3 region: CASSLGGGQGRYEQYF. CDR3 coding DNA: TGTGCCAGCAGCTTAGGCGGGGGACAGGGGAGATACGAGCAGTACTTC.

The V call is TRBV30, the J call TRBJ2-7, with TRBD2 identical over 7 bases. The CDR3 is made up of 12 amino acids. V shed 2 bases and J 8 bases; nucleotides not matched to a gene: 6. Germline V gene data show CDR1 as GTSNPN and CDR2 as SVGIG (reference sequence). The CDR3, as DNA: TGTGCCTGGAGTTTCGGGGAGGGACAGCAGTACTTC. Its protein is CAWSFGEGQQYF.

The rearrangement links TRBV5-1 to TRBJ1-4, with D possibly matching TRBD1 (5 bases). The CDR3 is 15 amino acids. CDR1 SGHRS and CDR2 YFSETQ come from the germline V gene. The V end lost 2 bases, the J end lost 3 bases, and 11 bases lay between the germline ends. CDR3 in amino acids: CASSFQGLSNEKLFF. Here the CDR3 DNA reads TGCGCCAGCAGCTTCCAGGGTTTATCTAATGAAAAACTGTTTTTT.

The chain couples TRBV7-9 to TRBJ1-2, with D perhaps TRBD1 (5 bases). V was trimmed by 1 base and J by 7 bases, leaving 10 bases between them. Germline CDR1 is SEHNR and CDR2 is FQNEAQ (reference sequence). The CDR3 length is 13 residues. CDR3 sequence (DNA): TGTGCCAGCAGCTTAGAGGGGTACTCTGGCTACACCTTC. It translates to CASSLEGYSGYTF.

V usage is TRBV4-1 and J usage is TRBJ2-3, with D maybe TRBD1 (6 bases). V lost 1 base to trimming and J lost 3 bases, with 17 bases between them. The CDR3 is made up of 17 amino acids. CDR1 is MGHRA, CDR2 YSYEKL, per germline. The CDR3 nucleotides read TGCGCCAGCAGCCAAGTCAAGCGCAACAGGGCGACAGATACGCAGTATTTT. It codes for CASSQVKRNRATDTQYF.

This chain uses TRBV7-6 with TRBJ2-1; D gene uncertain. V lost 5 bases, J lost 7 bases, and 21 bases lay in between. Germline CDR1 reads SGHVS; CDR2 reads FNYEAQ. The CDR3 covers 16 residues. In DNA form, the CDR3 reads TGTGCCAGCAGCCGTAGAACGAGGTCCGTTACGAATGAGCAGTTCTTC. Translating it yields CASSRRTRSVTNEQFF.

J is TRBJ1-5 and V is TRBV6-5; D call uncertain. The germline V gene has CDR1 MNHEY and CDR2 SVGAGI. The CDR3 runs 15 residues. Trimming removed 4 bases at V and 4 bases at J, with 14 bases between. The CDR3 here is CASSFTGQSNQPQHF. CDR3 nucleotides: TGTGCCAGCAGTTTTACGGGTCAGTCAAATCAGCCCCAGCATTTT.

The chain carries TRBV28 and TRBJ1-5, with D perhaps matching TRBD1 (6 bases). The length of the CDR3 is 17 residues. Germline loops: CDR1 MDHEN, CDR2 SYDVKM. V gave up 0 bases and J gave up 0 bases, with 12 bases separating them. The CDR3 here is CASSLWDSFYSNQPQHF. In DNA form, the CDR3 reads TGTGCCAGCAGTTTATGGGACAGTTTTTATAGCAATCAGCCCCAGCATTTT.

The genes are TRBV7-9 and TRBJ2-3; D gene unclear. The V gene lost 4 bases and the J gene lost 0 bases, with 8 bases spanning the gap. The CDR3 is 14 amino acids. CDR1 is SEHNR and CDR2 is FQNEAQ in the germline V gene (reference sequence). The CDR3 is CASSSRESTDTQYF. CDR3 bases: TGTGCCAGCAGCTCCCGAGAAAGCACAGATACGCAGTATTTT.

The CDR3 spells CASSPQDRSYEQYF. The CDR3 DNA reads TGTGCCAGCTCACCACAGGACAGATCCTACGAGCAGTACTTC. This chain uses TRBV18 with TRBJ2-7; tentative D call: TRBD1 (6 bases). The length of the CDR3 is 14 residues. The germline V gene has CDR1 KGHSH and CDR2 LQKENI. Trimming removed 1 base at V and 1 base at J, with 8 bases between.

The rearrangement uses TRBV21-1 and TRBJ1-5; the D call TRBD1 from the table was never checked on the DNA. TRBV21-1 is flagged as a pseudogene. There are 14 residues in the CDR3. This CDR3 reads CASGTGQRNQPQHF. In DNA form, the CDR3 reads TGTGCCAGCGGAACGGGACAGCGCAATCAGCCCCAGCATTTT.

This rearrangement joins TRBV2 to TRBJ2-5; D not resolved. Trimming cost V 7 bases and J 0 bases, with 6 bases left between them. This CDR3 spans 12 amino acids. Germline CDR1 reads SNHLY; CDR2 reads FYNNEI. This CDR3 reads CASNRYQETQYF. As DNA, the CDR3 is TGTGCCAGCAATCGGTACCAAGAGACCCAGTACTTC.

The chain joins TRBV28 to TRBJ1-1; D is uncertain. Trimming pared 7 bases from V and 11 bases from J, leaving 23 bases between. This CDR3 comprises 14 residues. Looked up from germline, CDR1 is MDHEN and CDR2 is SYDVKM. CDR3 amino acids: CASKTRDGGLRAFF. The CDR3 bases are TGTGCCAGCAAGACTCGAGATGGAGGCCTGAGGGCTTTCTTT.

This clone has only one observation. The chain has TRBV18 and TRBJ2-5, with a weak D call TRBD2 (5 bases). V gave up 3 bases and J gave up 5 bases, with 10 bases separating them. The CDR3 runs to 13 residues. Germline V gene lookup returns CDR1 KGHSH and CDR2 LQKENI. The CDR3 region has the DNA TGTGCCAGCTCACCTAGGACTCAGGAGACCCAGTACTTC. This translates into CASSPRTQETQYF.

The chain recombines TRBV3-1 (or the pseudogene TRBV3-2) with TRBJ2-1; D not resolved. Germline values: CDR1 LGHDT, CDR2 YNNKEL (reference sequence). This CDR3 has 13 amino acids. Trimming took 4 bases from V and 9 from J, leaving 13 bases between them. CDR3 sequence (DNA): TGTGCCAGCAGCCCTTTAGCTTTAGGTGAGCAGTTCTTC. This sequence encodes CASSPLALGEQFF.

V usage is TRBV9 and J usage is TRBJ1-1; tentative D call: TRBD1 (6 bases). Germline assignment: CDR1 SGDLS and CDR2 YYNGEE. The CDR3 runs to 15 residues. Trimming left V 0 bases short and J 3 bases short, with 12 bases between. CDR3 sequence: CASSVVSGGYTEAFF. The CDR3, as DNA: TGTGCCAGCAGCGTAGTTTCTGGGGGCTACACTGAAGCTTTCTTT. Complete variable domain (other parts from reference TRBV9 and TRBJ1-1): DSGVTQTPKHLITATGQRVTLRCSPRSGDLSVYWYQQSLDQGLQFLIQYYNGEERAKGNILERFSAQQFPDLHSELNLSSLELGDSALYFCASSVVSGGYTEAFFGQGTRLTVV.

The CDR3 protein is CATTTSGHYEQYF. For the CDR3, the DNA is TGTGCCACTACAACTAGCGGGCATTACGAGCAGTACTTC. The genes are TRBV28 and TRBJ2-7; 9 nucleotides align to TRBD2. The germline V gene encodes CDR1 MDHEN and CDR2 SYDVKM. The CDR3 covers 13 residues. V trimming: 10 bases; J trimming: 4 bases; junction bases outside the gene matches: 8.